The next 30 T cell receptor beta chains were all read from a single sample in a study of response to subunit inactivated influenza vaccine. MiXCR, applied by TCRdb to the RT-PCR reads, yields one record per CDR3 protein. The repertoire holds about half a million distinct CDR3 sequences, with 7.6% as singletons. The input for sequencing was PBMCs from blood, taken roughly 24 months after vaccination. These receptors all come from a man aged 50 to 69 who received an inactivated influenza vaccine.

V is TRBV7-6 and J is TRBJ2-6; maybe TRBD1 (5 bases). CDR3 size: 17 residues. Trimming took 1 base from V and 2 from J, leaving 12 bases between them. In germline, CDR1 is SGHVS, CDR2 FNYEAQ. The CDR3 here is CASSLGAGWTGANVLTF. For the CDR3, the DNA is TGTGCCAGCAGCTTAGGTGCAGGGTGGACTGGGGCCAACGTCCTGACTTTC.

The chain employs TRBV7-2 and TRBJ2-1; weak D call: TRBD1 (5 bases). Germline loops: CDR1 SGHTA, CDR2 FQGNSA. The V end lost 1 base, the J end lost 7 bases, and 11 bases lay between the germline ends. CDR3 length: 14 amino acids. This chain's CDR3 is CASSLGVRVNEQFF. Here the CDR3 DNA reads TGTGCCAGCAGCTTAGGCGTCAGGGTGAATGAGCAGTTCTTC.

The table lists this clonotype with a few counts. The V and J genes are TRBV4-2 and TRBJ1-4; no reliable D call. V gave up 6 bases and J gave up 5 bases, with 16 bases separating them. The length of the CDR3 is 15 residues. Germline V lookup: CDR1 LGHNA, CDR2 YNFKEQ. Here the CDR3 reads CASSLLLGKNEKLFF. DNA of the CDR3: TGTGCCAGCAGTTTACTGTTGGGCAAGAATGAAAAACTGTTTTTT.

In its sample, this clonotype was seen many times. CDR3 loop: CASSFRTGTDTQYF. CDR3 in DNA: TGTGCCAGCAGCTTTAGGACAGGCACAGATACGCAGTATTTT. J is TRBJ2-3 and V is TRBV5-4; weak D call: TRBD1 (6 bases). V lost 2 bases, J lost 1 base, and 8 bases lay in between. This CDR3 comprises 14 residues. Germline lookup yields CDR1 SGHNT and CDR2 YYREEE (reference sequence).

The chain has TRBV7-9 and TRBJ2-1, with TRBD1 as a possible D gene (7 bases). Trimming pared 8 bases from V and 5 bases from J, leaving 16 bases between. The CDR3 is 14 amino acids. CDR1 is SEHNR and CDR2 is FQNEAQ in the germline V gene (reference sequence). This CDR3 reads CASVAGQTNNEQFF. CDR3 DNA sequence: TGTGCCAGCGTCGCGGGACAGACAAACAATGAGCAGTTCTTC.

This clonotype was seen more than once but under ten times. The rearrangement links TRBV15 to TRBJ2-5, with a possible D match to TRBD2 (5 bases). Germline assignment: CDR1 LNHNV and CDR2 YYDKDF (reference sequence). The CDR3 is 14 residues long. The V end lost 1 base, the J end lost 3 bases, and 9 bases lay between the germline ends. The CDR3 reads CATSRAGIKETQYF. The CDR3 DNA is TGTGCCACCAGCAGAGCCGGGATCAAAGAGACCCAGTACTTC. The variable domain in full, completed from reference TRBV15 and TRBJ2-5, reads DAMVIQNPRYQVTQFGKPVTLSCSQTLNHNVMYWYQQKSSQAPKLLFHYYDKDFNNEADTPDNFQSRRPNTSFCFLDIRSPGLGDTAMYLCATSRAGIKETQYFGPGTRLLVL.

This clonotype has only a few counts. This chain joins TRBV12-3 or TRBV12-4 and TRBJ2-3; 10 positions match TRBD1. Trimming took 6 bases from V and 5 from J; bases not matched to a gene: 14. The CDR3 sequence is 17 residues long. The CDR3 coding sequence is TGTGCCAGCAGCCATTCCTGGACAGGGGGAAGGGGAGATACGCAGTATTTT. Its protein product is CASSHSWTGGRGDTQYF.

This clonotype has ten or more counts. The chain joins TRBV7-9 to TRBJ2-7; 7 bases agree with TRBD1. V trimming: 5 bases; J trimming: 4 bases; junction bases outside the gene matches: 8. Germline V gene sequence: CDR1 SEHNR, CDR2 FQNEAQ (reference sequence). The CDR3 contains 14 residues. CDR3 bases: TGTGCCAGCAGCCTTTCAGGGGGAGCTTACGAGCAGTACTTC. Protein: CASSLSGGAYEQYF.

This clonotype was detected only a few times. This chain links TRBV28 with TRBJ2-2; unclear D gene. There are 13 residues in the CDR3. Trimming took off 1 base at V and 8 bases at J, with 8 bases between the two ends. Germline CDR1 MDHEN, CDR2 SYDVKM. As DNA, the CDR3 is TGTGCCAGCAGTTTATTTCGGGCTGGGGAGCTGTTTTTT. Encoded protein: CASSLFRAGELFF.

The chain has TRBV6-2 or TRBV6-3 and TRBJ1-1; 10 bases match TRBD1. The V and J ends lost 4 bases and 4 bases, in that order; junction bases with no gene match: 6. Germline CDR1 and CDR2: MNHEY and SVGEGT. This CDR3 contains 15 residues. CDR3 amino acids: CASSFDRDRGTEAFF. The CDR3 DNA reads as TGTGCCAGCAGTTTCGACCGGGACAGGGGCACTGAAGCTTTCTTT.

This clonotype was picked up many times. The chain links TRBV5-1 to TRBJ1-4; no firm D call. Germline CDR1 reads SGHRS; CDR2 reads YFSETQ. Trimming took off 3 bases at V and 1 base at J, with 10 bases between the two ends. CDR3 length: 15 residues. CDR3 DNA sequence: TGCGCCAGCAGCTACTATGCCGGAACTAATGAAAAACTGTTTTTT. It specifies CASSYYAGTNEKLFF.

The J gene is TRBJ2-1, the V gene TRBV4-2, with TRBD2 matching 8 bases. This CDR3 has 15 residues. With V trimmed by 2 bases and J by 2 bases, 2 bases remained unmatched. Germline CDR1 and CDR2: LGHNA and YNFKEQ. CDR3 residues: CASSQQLAAYNEQFF. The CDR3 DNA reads TGTGCCAGCAGCCAACAACTAGCGGCCTACAATGAGCAGTTCTTC.

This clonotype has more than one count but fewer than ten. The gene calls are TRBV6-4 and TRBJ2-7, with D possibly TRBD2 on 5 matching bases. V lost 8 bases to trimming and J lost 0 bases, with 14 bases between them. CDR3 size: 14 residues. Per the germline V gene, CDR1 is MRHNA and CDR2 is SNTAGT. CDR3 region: CASRITGNSYEQYF. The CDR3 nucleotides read TGTGCCAGCCGAATTACCGGGAACTCCTACGAGCAGTACTTC.

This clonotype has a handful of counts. The CDR3 region is CATSPRGGANTGELFF. The CDR3 bases are TGTGCCACCAGCCCCCGAGGGGGAGCGAACACCGGGGAGCTGTTTTTT. The chain joins TRBV15 to TRBJ2-2, with a weak D call TRBD1 (6 bases). CDR1 is LNHNV, CDR2 YYDKDF, per germline (reference sequence). Trimming shortened V by 5 bases and J by 0 bases, and 13 bases separated the two germline ends. The CDR3 runs 16 residues. Combining the CDR3 with reference TRBV15 and TRBJ2-2 gives the whole variable domain DAMVIQNPRYQVTQFGKPVTLSCSQTLNHNVMYWYQQKSSQAPKLLFHYYDKDFNNEADTPDNFQSRRPNTSFCFLDIRSPGLGDTAMYLCATSPRGGANTGELFFGEGSRLTVL.

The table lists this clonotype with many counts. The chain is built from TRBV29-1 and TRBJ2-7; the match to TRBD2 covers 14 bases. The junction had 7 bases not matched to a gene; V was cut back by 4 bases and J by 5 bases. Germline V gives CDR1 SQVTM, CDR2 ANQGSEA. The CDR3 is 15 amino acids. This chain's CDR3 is CSVVGTSGSINEQYF. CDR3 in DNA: TGCAGCGTTGTTGGGACTAGCGGGAGTATCAACGAGCAGTACTTC.

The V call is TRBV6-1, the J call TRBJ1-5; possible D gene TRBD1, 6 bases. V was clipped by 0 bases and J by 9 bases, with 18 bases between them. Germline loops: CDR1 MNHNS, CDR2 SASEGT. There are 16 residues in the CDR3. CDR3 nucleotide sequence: TGTGCCAGCAGTGAAGCGCGTACCAGGGGATTAATGCCCCAGCATTTT. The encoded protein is CASSEARTRGLMPQHF.

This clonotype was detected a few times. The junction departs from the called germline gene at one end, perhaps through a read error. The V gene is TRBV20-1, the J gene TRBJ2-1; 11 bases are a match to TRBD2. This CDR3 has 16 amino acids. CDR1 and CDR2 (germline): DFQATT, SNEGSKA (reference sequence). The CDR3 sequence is CCAREGLADWYNEQFF. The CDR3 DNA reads TGCTGTGCTAGAGAGGGACTAGCGGATTGGTACAATGAGCAGTTCTTC.

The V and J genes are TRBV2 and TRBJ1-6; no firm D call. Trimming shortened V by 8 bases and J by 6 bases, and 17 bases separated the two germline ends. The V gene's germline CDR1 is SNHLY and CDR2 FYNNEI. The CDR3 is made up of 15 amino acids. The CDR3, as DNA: TGTGCCAGCCACCTCCTCTCCCCGCGTAATTCACCCCTCCACTTT. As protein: CASHLLSPRNSPLHF.

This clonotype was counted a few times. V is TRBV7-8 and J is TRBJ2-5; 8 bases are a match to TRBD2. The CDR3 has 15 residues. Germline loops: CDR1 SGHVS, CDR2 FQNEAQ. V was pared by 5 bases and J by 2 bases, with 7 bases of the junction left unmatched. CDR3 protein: CASSPRSGGQETQYF. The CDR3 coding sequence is TGTGCCAGCAGCCCTAGGAGCGGGGGACAAGAGACCCAGTACTTC.

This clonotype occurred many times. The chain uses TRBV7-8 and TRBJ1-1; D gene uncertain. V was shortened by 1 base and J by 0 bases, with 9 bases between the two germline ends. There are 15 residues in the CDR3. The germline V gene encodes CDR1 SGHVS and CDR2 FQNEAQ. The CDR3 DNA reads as TGTGCCAGCAGCTTAGTTAGCGGATTGAACACTGAAGCTTTCTTT. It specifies CASSLVSGLNTEAFF. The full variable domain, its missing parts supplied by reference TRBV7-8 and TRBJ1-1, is GAGVSQSPRYKVAKRGQDVALRCDPISGHVSLFWYQQALGQGPEFLTYFQNEAQLDKSGLPSDRFFAERPEGSVSTLKIQRTQQEDSAVYLCASSLVSGLNTEAFFGQGTRLTVV.

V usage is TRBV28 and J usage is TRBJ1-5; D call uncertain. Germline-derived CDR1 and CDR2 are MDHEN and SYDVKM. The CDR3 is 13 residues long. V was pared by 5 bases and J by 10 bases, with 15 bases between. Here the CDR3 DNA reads TGTGCCAGCAGTCCTTATAGCAATTATCCCCAGCATTTT. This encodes CASSPYSNYPQHF.

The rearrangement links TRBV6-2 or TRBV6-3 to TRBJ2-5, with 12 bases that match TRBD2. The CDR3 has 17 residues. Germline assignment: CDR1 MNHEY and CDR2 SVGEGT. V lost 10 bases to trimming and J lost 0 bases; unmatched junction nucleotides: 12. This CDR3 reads CATRRASGGVYQETQYF. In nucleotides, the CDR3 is TGTGCCACCCGAAGGGCTAGCGGGGGGGTATACCAAGAGACCCAGTACTTC.

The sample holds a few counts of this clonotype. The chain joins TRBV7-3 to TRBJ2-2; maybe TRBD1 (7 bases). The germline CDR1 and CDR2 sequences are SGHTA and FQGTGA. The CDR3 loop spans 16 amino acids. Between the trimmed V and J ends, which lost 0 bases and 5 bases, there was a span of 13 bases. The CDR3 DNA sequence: TGTGCCAGCAGCTTAACAGGGGGCGCGGGGACCGGGGAGCTGTTTTTT. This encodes CASSLTGGAGTGELFF.

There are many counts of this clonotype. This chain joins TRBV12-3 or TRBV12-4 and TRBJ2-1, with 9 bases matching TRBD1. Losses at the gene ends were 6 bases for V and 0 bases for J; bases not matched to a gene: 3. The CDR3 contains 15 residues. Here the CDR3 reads CASRPGQGSYNEQFF. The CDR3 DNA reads TGTGCCAGCAGACCGGGACAGGGCTCCTACAATGAGCAGTTCTTC.

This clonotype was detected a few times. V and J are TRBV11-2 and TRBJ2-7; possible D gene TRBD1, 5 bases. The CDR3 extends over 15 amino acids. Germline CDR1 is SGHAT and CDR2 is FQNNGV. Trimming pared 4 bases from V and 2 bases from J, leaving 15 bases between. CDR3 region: CASSSIGQPTYEQYF. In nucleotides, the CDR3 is TGTGCCAGCAGCTCCATCGGACAACCAACCTACGAGCAGTACTTC. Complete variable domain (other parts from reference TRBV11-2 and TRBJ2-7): EAGVAQSPRYKIIEKRQSVAFWCNPISGHATLYWYQQILGQGPKLLIQFQNNGVVDDSQLPKDRFSAERLKGVDSTLKIQPAKLEDSAVYLCASSSIGQPTYEQYFGPGTRLTVT.

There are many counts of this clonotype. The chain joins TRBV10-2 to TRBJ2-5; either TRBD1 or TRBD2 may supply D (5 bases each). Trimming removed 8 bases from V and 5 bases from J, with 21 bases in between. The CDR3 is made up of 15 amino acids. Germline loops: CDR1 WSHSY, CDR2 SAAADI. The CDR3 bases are TGCGCCAGCGGAAACCGGGACCTCGGCTCGGAGACCCAGTACTTC. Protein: CASGNRDLGSETQYF.

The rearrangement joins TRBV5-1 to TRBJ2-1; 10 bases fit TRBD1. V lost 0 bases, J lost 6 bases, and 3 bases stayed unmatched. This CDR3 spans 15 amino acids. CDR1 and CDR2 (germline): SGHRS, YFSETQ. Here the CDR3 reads CASSLGGTGANEQFF. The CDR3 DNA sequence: TGCGCCAGCAGCTTGGGGGGGACAGGGGCCAATGAGCAGTTCTTC.

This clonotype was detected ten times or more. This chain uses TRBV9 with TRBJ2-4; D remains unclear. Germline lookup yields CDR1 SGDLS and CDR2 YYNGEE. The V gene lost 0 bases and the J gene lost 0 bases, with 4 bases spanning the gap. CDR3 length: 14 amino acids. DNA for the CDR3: TGTGCCAGCAGCGTAGGGCTAGCCAAAAACATTCAGTACTTC. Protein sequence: CASSVGLAKNIQYF.

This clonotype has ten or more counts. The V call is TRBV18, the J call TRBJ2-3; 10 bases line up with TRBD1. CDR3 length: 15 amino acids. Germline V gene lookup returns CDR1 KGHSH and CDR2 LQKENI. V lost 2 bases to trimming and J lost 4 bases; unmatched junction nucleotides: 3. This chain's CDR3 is CASSPGTGAADTQYF. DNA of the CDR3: TGTGCCAGCTCACCAGGGACAGGGGCAGCAGATACGCAGTATTTT.

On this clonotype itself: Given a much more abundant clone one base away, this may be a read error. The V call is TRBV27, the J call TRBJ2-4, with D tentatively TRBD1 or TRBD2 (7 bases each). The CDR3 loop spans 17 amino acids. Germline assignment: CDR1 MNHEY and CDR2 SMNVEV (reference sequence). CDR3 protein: CASSAGDRLIAKNILYF. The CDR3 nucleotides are TGTGCCAGCAGTGCGGGGGACAGACTTATTGCCAAAAACATTCTGTACTTC.